A selection of T cell receptor beta chains follows, all from one sample in a study of OX40 agonist ivuxolimab in advanced cancers. Produced via immunoSEQ multiplex PCR; TCRdb's table is partial and in-frame only. The sample carries 65,000 to 95,000 clones, 65% to 85% recorded once. Sample: CD4+ or CD8+ T cells sorted from blood, taken in a trial of the OX40 agonist ivuxolimab. Every receptor here comes from an adult with an advanced solid tumor such as melanoma, head and neck, liver or kidney cancer. The CDR3 runs from the conserved cysteine through the conserved F or W. Fields, in order: J gene, V gene, clone size, D gene, CDR3 protein, CDR3 DNA. The D gene is left open where the match is weak. Size values are once, few and many counts, or a class for expanded clones, and some rows have none.

>TRBJ2-7|TRBV7-8|-|TRBD1
CASSYGVAGQGAEQYF
TGTGCCAGCAGTTATGGAGTTGCGGGACAGGGCGCCGAGCAGTACTTC
>TRBJ2-2|TRBV12-5|-|TRBD2
CASGLGTSGNTGELFF
TGTGCTAGTGGTCTCGGGACTAGCGGAAACACCGGGGAGCTGTTTTTT
>TRBJ1-1|TRBV11-2|-|TRBD1
CASSLEATGGLKAFF
TGTGCCAGCAGCTTAGAGGCCACAGGGGGCCTGAAAGCTTTCTTT
>TRBJ2-2|TRBV11-3|-|TRBD1
CASSPGQGANPRELFF
TGTGCCAGCAGCCCCGGACAGGGGGCGAATCCCCGGGAGCTGTTTTTT
>TRBJ1-1|TRBV30|few|-
CAWTIRRGNTEAFF
TGTGCCTGGACAATAAGGAGGGGGAACACTGAAGCTTTCTTT
>TRBJ2-7|TRBV29-1|many|-
CSVYSLGNEQYF
TGCAGCGTTTACAGCCTAGGCAACGAGCAGTACTTC
>TRBJ1-5|TRBV6-1|-|TRBD1
CASTRDRGDQPQHF
TGTGCCAGCACCCGGGACAGGGGGGATCAGCCCCAGCATTTT
>TRBJ2-7|TRBV28|-|TRBD2
CASSLAGTSGRAYEQYF
TGTGCCAGCAGTTTGGCGGGGACTAGCGGGAGGGCCTACGAGCAGTACTTC
>TRBJ2-7|TRBV28|-|TRBD2
CASSRGGVVDEQYF
TGTGCCAGCAGTAGGGGAGGGGTAGTGGACGAGCAGTACTTC
>TRBJ2-1|TRBV18|-|-
CASSRTRDFYNEQFF
TGTGCCAGCTCACGTACTAGGGACTTCTACAATGAGCAGTTCTTC
>TRBJ1-6|TRBV6-4|few|TRBD1
CASSPTQGANSPLHF
TGTGCCAGCAGCCCGACACAGGGGGCGAATTCACCCCTCCACTTT
>TRBJ1-2|TRBV2|-|TRBD1
CASIEQGGGYTF
TGTGCCAGCATCGAGCAGGGGGGTGGCTACACCTTC
>TRBJ1-1|TRBV6-5|-|-
CASSYSGGNTEAFF
TGTGCCAGCAGTTACTCTGGGGGGAACACTGAAGCTTTCTTT
>TRBJ1-2|TRBV2|-|-
CASGGGPTSYGYTF
TGTGCCAGCGGAGGGGGGCCCACAAGTTATGGCTACACCTTC
>TRBJ2-3|TRBV4-2|once|TRBD2
CASRRTSGNPGDTQYF
TGTGCCAGCAGGAGGACTAGCGGGAACCCCGGGGATACGCAGTATTTT
>TRBJ1-2|TRBV27|-|-
CASSLSVGFGYTF
TGTGCCAGCAGTTTATCGGTAGGGTTCGGCTACACCTTC
>TRBJ2-7|TRBV2|-|-
CASTPASYEQYF
TGTGCCAGCACCCCCGCCTCCTACGAGCAGTACTTC
>TRBJ2-1|TRBV11-2|-|TRBD1
CASSLLAGQVANEQFF
TGTGCCAGCAGCTTACTGGCGGGACAGGTCGCCAATGAGCAGTTCTTC
>TRBJ2-5|TRBV6-5|-|TRBD2
CASSYVSGTGQETQYF
TGTGCCAGCAGTTACGTTAGCGGGACGGGCCAAGAGACCCAGTACTTC
>TRBJ2-5|TRBV7-9|-|-
CASSLGTAEETQYF
TGTGCCAGCAGCTTAGGGACAGCAGAAGAGACCCAGTACTTC
>TRBJ1-3|TRBV19|-|-
CASWGGSSGNTIYF
TGTGCCAGTTGGGGGGGGAGCTCTGGAAACACCATATATTTT
>TRBJ2-5|TRBV18|-|-
CASSPPRQGGQETQYF
TGTGCCAGCTCACCACCGCGGCAGGGGGGTCAAGAGACCCAGTACTTC
>TRBJ1-2|TRBV6-4|few|-
CASSDLDAGSLRGYTF
TGTGCCAGCAGTGACCTGGATGCGGGTAGCCTTCGGGGCTACACCTTC
>TRBJ1-1|TRBV19|-|-
CASIGTPNTEAFF
TGTGCCAGTATAGGGACACCTAACACTGAAGCTTTCTTT
>TRBJ2-7|TRBV6-5|-|-
CASSGTGRPTEQYF
TGTGCCAGCAGTGGAACGGGACGGCCAACCGAGCAGTACTTC